Included here is one T cell receptor beta chain sequence, with context. Both TCR beta VDJ combination and CDR3 sequence profiling were carried out. Genomic DNA was the template for this profiling. TCRdb reprocessed the reads with MiXCR, giving one entry per CDR3 protein. The table shows 150,000 to 200,000 distinct CDR3 sequences, with 40% to 50% occurring only once. The source of the sample is a study of CD8+CD57+ T cells in acquired aplastic anemia. On the study more broadly: DNA from sorted CD4+ and CD8+ cells averaged 3.2 ug.

The V end was cut by 4 bases, the J end by 10 bases, with 10 bases between. This CDR3 region has 10 residues. Per the germline V gene, CDR1 is DFQATT and CDR2 is SNEGSKA (reference sequence). The chain links TRBV20-1 to TRBJ1-2; D is unresolved. The sample was sorted CD4+, CD8+, or CD8+CD57+ T cells (not recorded which) from PBMCs. This TCR derives from a human donor in good health. CDR3 protein: CSAKELLYTF. CDR3 nucleotides: TGCAGTGCTAAGGAGCTACTCTACACCTTC.